This is a list of T cell receptor beta chains from one sample in a study of Graves' ophthalmopathy and Graves' hyperthyroidism. TCRdb called the multiplex PCR reads again in MiXCR, with one record for every CDR3 protein. Here the sample spans 200,000 to 250,000 distinct CDR3 sequences, approximately 29% being singletons. Sequencing was done on a sample of peripheral blood. The receptors derive from a man aged 50-59 years with Graves' ophthalmopathy. Each CDR3 is given with its conserved first and last residue. Each record gives: J gene, V gene, D gene, clone size, CDR3 DNA, CDR3 protein. A D gene is named only where the DNA matches it firmly. Clone sizes are given selectively: once, few, many, or a class where the clone is expanded.

>TRBJ2-2|TRBV5-1|-|-
TGCGCCAGCAGCCCTACAGATACCTCGAACACCGGGGAGCTGTTTTTT
CASSPTDTSNTGELFF
>TRBJ2-2|TRBV5-1|TRBD1|-
TGCGCCAGCAGTCCAGGGGGCAGTGGCACCGGGGAGCTGTTTTTT
CASSPGGSGTGELFF
>TRBJ1-5|TRBV19|-|many
TGTGCCAGTAACCAACAGAGCAATCAGCCCCAGCATTTT
CASNQQSNQPQHF
>TRBJ2-5|TRBV12-3/TRBV12-4|TRBD2|few
TGTGCCAGCACCCGGACTAGCGGGGCGGGAGAGACCCAGTACTTC
CASTRTSGAGETQYF
>TRBJ2-5|TRBV4-2|TRBD2|many
TGTGCCAGCAGCCAAGTTCCGACTAGCGGAGGGAGTCAAGAGACCCAGTACTTC
CASSQVPTSGGSQETQYF
>TRBJ1-2|TRBV30|-|-
TGTGCCCGGACGACAGCGAACTATGGCTACACCTTC
CARTTANYGYTF
>TRBJ1-2|TRBV3-1|-|many
TGTGCCAGCAGCCAAGGAGTCGGGGGCGAGAGCTATGGCTACACCTTC
CASSQGVGGESYGYTF
>TRBJ2-7|TRBV7-2|TRBD1|-
TGTGCCAGCAGAGTAGGGGGCGATAACTCCTACGAGCAGTACTTC
CASRVGGDNSYEQYF
>TRBJ1-2|TRBV24-1|-|once
TGTGCCACCAGTGACCCGGACGGGAACTATGGCTACACCTTC
CATSDPDGNYGYTF
>TRBJ2-7|TRBV6-5|TRBD1|many
TGTGCCAGCAGTACAAATACAGGGGCCGAGCAGTACTTC
CASSTNTGAEQYF
>TRBJ1-2|TRBV6-2/TRBV6-3|-|many
TGTGCCAGCAGTTCCCGGGGAGGAACGGGAATAACCAGCTATGGCTACACCTTC
CASSSRGGTGITSYGYTF
>TRBJ2-4|TRBV6-2/TRBV6-3|-|-
TGTGCCAGCAGTCAACTACTCGGTGGGAAAAAAGCCAAAAACATTCAGTACTTC
CASSQLLGGKKAKNIQYF